One and the same sample provided the 20 T cell receptor beta chains below, sequenced in a study of early T cells in non-severe SARS-CoV-2 infection. Each CDR3 protein is one row after TCRdb ran MiXCR on the 5' RACE reads. Of about 92,000 distinct CDR3 sequences in the sample, 16% are singletons; the top ten hold roughly 1.3%. Sequenced: whole blood. These receptors all stem from an adult who was a healthcare worker with PCR-confirmed SARS-CoV-2 infection or an uninfected control (not recorded which).

This clonotype was recorded a few times. The chain has TRBV29-1 and TRBJ1-1, with 10 bases that match TRBD1. With V trimmed by 6 bases and J by 6 bases, 4 bases remained unmatched. The CDR3 consists of 12 residues. Germline V gene sequence: CDR1 SQVTM, CDR2 ANQGSEA. In DNA form, the CDR3 reads TGCAGCGTCGGGACAGGGGTTGCTGAAGCTTTCTTT. It translates to CSVGTGVAEAFF.

The J gene is TRBJ2-1, the V gene TRBV27; TRBD2 matches at 10 bases. V trimming: 10 bases; J trimming: 8 bases; junction bases outside the gene matches: 11. Germline V gene lookup returns CDR1 MNHEY and CDR2 SMNVEV (reference sequence). This CDR3 region has 14 residues. CDR3 protein: CATASGSKLDEQFF. The CDR3 coding sequence is TGTGCCACCGCTAGCGGGAGTAAATTGGATGAGCAGTTCTTC.

This clonotype was counted ten times or more. This chain uses TRBV5-1 with TRBJ2-2; 8 bases map to TRBD2. V shed 3 bases, J shed 4 bases, and the junction held 5 bases outside the gene matches. The CDR3 is 15 residues long. Germline CDR1 reads SGHRS; CDR2 reads YFSETQ. The CDR3 region is CASSSGLGGTGELFF. The CDR3 DNA follows: TGCGCCAGCAGCTCGGGACTAGGGGGCACCGGGGAGCTGTTTTTT.

This clonotype was counted at least ten times. The chain uses TRBV6-1 and TRBJ2-3, with TRBD2 as a possible D gene (5 bases). This CDR3 is built from 13 residues. The germline gives CDR1 MNHNS, CDR2 SASEGT. With 7 bases removed from V and 5 bases from J, the gap between germline ends came to 13 bases. This chain's CDR3 is CASTQRVGDTQYF. The CDR3 DNA sequence: TGTGCCAGCACCCAGAGGGTAGGAGATACGCAGTATTTT.

Only a few counts were recorded for this clonotype. The rearrangement joins TRBV29-1 to TRBJ2-2; D is ambiguous. The ends were cut back, 5 bases at V and 1 base at J, with 8 bases in the middle. The CDR3 is 13 amino acids. The germline CDR1 and CDR2 sequences are SQVTM and ANQGSEA. In DNA form, the CDR3 reads TGCAGCGTTCCCGTCAGGAACACCGGGGAGCTGTTTTTT. Translation gives CSVPVRNTGELFF.

This clonotype was picked up a small number of times. The rearrangement uses TRBV7-9 and TRBJ2-2; D call uncertain. The V and J ends lost 2 bases and 5 bases respectively, with 6 bases between them. The CDR3 extends over 13 amino acids. Germline loops: CDR1 SEHNR, CDR2 FQNEAQ (reference sequence). CDR3 nucleotide sequence: TGTGCCAGCAGCTTACTGCTTACCGGGGAGCTGTTTTTT. Amino acid sequence: CASSLLLTGELFF.

Only a few counts were recorded for this clonotype. The genes are TRBV27 and TRBJ2-1; the match to TRBD1 covers 9 bases. The CDR3 contains 16 residues. Unmatched junction bases numbered 12, after V lost 10 bases and J lost 2 bases. Looked up from germline, CDR1 is MNHEY and CDR2 is SMNVEV (reference sequence). The CDR3 loop reads CATRPNGQGTYNEQFF. CDR3 sequence (DNA): TGTGCCACGCGACCAAACGGACAGGGGACCTACAATGAGCAGTTCTTC.

This chain connects TRBV25-1 to TRBJ2-2; D is uncertain. The V and J ends lost 5 bases and 4 bases respectively, with 11 bases between them. CDR3 length: 14 amino acids. Looked up from germline, CDR1 is MGHDK and CDR2 is SYGVNS. CDR3 coding DNA: TGTGCCAGCAGTCCCGTGTGGGGCACCGGGGAGCTGTTTTTT. It codes for CASSPVWGTGELFF.

This chain connects TRBV19 to TRBJ2-3; a weak D match, TRBD2 (5 bases). CDR3 length: 14 residues. Trimming removed 6 bases at V and 2 bases at J, with 12 bases between. The germline V gene has CDR1 LNHDA and CDR2 SQIVND (reference sequence). Written as DNA, the CDR3 is TGTGCCAGTAGCAGCGGAGCCGACACAGATACGCAGTATTTT. Translation: CASSSGADTDTQYF.

This clonotype was picked up a small number of times. The chain uses TRBV5-6 and TRBJ1-2, with D perhaps matching TRBD1 (5 bases). Trimming removed 7 bases from V and 8 bases from J, with 18 bases in between. From germline, CDR1 is SGHDT and CDR2 YYEEEE. CDR3 length equals 13 residues. CDR3 nucleotide sequence: TGTGCCAGCTCCGGTGATGGGACGGGCGGCTACACCTTC. This codes for CASSGDGTGGYTF.

The chain recombines TRBV29-1 with TRBJ1-2; TRBD1 matches at 7 bases. Germline CDR1 reads SQVTM; CDR2 reads ANQGSEA. The J segment lost 6 bases and the V segment lost 4 bases, leaving 5 bases of the junction unmatched. This CDR3 has 12 residues. CDR3 in amino acids: CSVAHGQDGYTF. In DNA, the CDR3 is TGCAGCGTTGCCCATGGACAGGATGGCTACACCTTC.

The chain couples TRBV7-2 to TRBJ1-3; D gene unclear. Trimming cost V 1 base and J 8 bases, with 15 bases left between them. The CDR3 length is 15 residues. Germline V gene data show CDR1 as SGHTA and CDR2 as FQGNSA. The CDR3: CASSLESSFIDTIYF. CDR3 DNA sequence: TGTGCCAGCAGCTTAGAGTCCAGTTTCATTGACACCATATATTTT.

This clonotype was seen more than once but under ten times. The V gene is TRBV5-1, the J gene TRBJ1-3; D uncertain. CDR3 length equals 15 residues. CDR1 is SGHRS, CDR2 YFSETQ, per germline. V was trimmed by 5 bases and J by 4 bases, leaving 16 bases between them. The CDR3 region has the DNA TGCGCCAGCAGTCAGACCAACACCCGCGGAAACACCATATATTTT. As protein: CASSQTNTRGNTIYF.

This rearrangement joins TRBV5-6 to TRBJ2-3; TRBD2 is a possible D gene (5 bases). The germline V gene encodes CDR1 SGHDT and CDR2 YYEEEE. Trimming cost V 2 bases and J 3 bases, with 10 bases left between them. This CDR3 is built from 14 residues. CDR3 bases: TGTGCCAGCAGCTTCCCGGCGGGTACAGATACGCAGTATTTT. Its translation: CASSFPAGTDTQYF.

The rearrangement joins TRBV7-2 to TRBJ2-3; 7 bases agree with TRBD2. V shed 1 base, J shed 4 bases, and the junction held 5 bases outside the gene matches. CDR1 is SGHTA and CDR2 is FQGNSA in the germline V gene. The CDR3 is 15 residues long. CDR3 in amino acids: CASSLGWGGPDTQYF. The CDR3 DNA sequence: TGTGCCAGCAGCTTAGGTTGGGGGGGTCCAGATACGCAGTATTTT.

This clonotype has a handful of counts. V and J are TRBV2 and TRBJ2-1; 11 nucleotides agree with TRBD2. The germline V gene has CDR1 SNHLY and CDR2 FYNNEI. V gave up 7 bases and J gave up 4 bases; unmatched junction bases: 9. This CDR3 is built from 16 residues. For the CDR3, the DNA is TGTGCCAGCAAAACTAGCGGGGGAAAACTTTACAATGAGCAGTTCTTC. It yields the protein CASKTSGGKLYNEQFF.

The sample holds a few counts of this clonotype. The chain couples TRBV27 to TRBJ2-3; TRBD1 agrees at 9 bases. Trimming removed 2 bases from V and 2 bases from J; junction bases left unmatched: 2. Germline V lookup: CDR1 MNHEY, CDR2 SMNVEV (reference sequence). The CDR3 is 15 residues long. The CDR3 DNA is TGTGCCAGCAGTTTAGGGACAGGGCACACAGATACGCAGTATTTT. It codes for CASSLGTGHTDTQYF.

The chain carries TRBV29-1 and TRBJ2-5; D unresolved. This CDR3 contains 14 residues. The V gene lost 1 base and the J gene lost 2 bases, with 11 bases spanning the gap. Germline CDR1 SQVTM, CDR2 ANQGSEA. The CDR3 DNA follows: TGCAGCGTTGAAGTGGACGTAACGCAAGAGACCCAGTACTTC. It is translated as CSVEVDVTQETQYF.

This sequence joins TRBV12-3 or TRBV12-4 and TRBJ1-6; tentatively, D is TRBD1 (5 bases). Deletions cut 2 bases from V and 10 bases from J, with 12 bases between. This CDR3 region has 14 residues. The CDR3 region has the DNA TGTGCCAGCAGTTTATCGGGGGTATTATCACCCCTCCACTTT. This encodes CASSLSGVLSPLHF.

The chain combines TRBV4-2 with TRBJ2-3; weak D call: TRBD2 (7 bases). The CDR3 spans 15 residues. The germline V gene has CDR1 LGHNA and CDR2 YNFKEQ. The V end was cut by 1 base, the J end by 6 bases, with 14 bases between. CDR3 residues: CASSQGGGLGDTQYF. The CDR3 DNA sequence: TGTGCCAGCAGCCAAGGGGGGGGCCTTGGGGATACGCAGTATTTT.